Each of the 30 T cell receptor beta chains below was sequenced from the same sample in a study of blood T cell repertoires in COVID-19 (dated by TCRdb to about 2020). Libraries were constructed by the immunoSEQ multiplex PCR assay. The immuneACCESS repertoire file appears here via TCRdb, limited to in-frame rearrangements. These files lack a portion of the clones; in checked studies, under half of the deficit traces to unresolved V genes, and the cause of the others is not known. Across this sample there are some 150,000 clones, with roughly 90% seen only once. The ten largest clonotypes hold 2.3% of the sample. Material for sequencing was peripheral blood. The receptors were gathered from a human donor in a cohort sampled during active COVID-19.

The chain couples TRBV9 to TRBJ1-2; 9 nucleotides match TRBD1. The CDR3 has 16 amino acids. V shed 0 bases, J shed 7 bases, and the junction held 10 bases outside the gene matches. From germline, CDR1 is SGDLS and CDR2 YYNGEE. The CDR3, as DNA: TGTGCCAGCAGCGTAGAATATGGGACAGGGACATCTGGCTACACCTTC. Amino acids: CASSVEYGTGTSGYTF.

The chain uses TRBV19 and TRBJ1-2, with TRBD1 as a possible D gene (6 bases). Trimming left V 7 bases short and J 2 bases short, with 11 bases between. CDR1 is LNHDA and CDR2 is SQIVND in the germline V gene (reference sequence). The CDR3 is 13 residues long. In DNA, the CDR3 is TGTGCCAGTATGAGGACAGAGAACTATGGCTACACCTTC. Residues: CASMRTENYGYTF.

The J gene is TRBJ2-5, the V gene TRBV5-1, with 8 bases identical to TRBD2. Trimming cost V 3 bases and J 3 bases; bases outside gene matches: 4. Per germline, CDR1 SGHRS and CDR2 YFSETQ. This CDR3 comprises 14 residues. DNA for the CDR3: TGCGCCAGCAGCTGGGATAGCGGGGAAGAGACCCAGTACTTC. Translated, it gives CASSWDSGEETQYF.

The chain carries TRBV5-1 and TRBJ1-4; 8 nucleotides agree with TRBD1. Looked up from germline, CDR1 is SGHRS and CDR2 is YFSETQ. Unmatched junction bases numbered 6, after V lost 1 base and J lost 7 bases. The CDR3 sequence is 15 residues long. The chain's CDR3 is CASSLSGTGPEKLFF. For the CDR3, the DNA is TGCGCCAGCAGCTTGTCCGGGACAGGCCCTGAAAAACTGTTTTTT. The whole variable domain, remainder taken from reference TRBV5-1 and TRBJ1-4, is KAGVTQTPRYLIKTRGQQVTLSCSPISGHRSVSWYQQTPGQGLQFLFEYFSETQRNKGNFPGRFSGRQFSNSRSEMNVSTLELGDSALYLCASSLSGTGPEKLFFGSGTQLSVL.

This rearrangement joins TRBV28 to TRBJ1-6; perhaps TRBD1 as D (5 bases). Germline lookup yields CDR1 MDHEN and CDR2 SYDVKM. Trimming shortened V by 6 bases and J by 7 bases, and 13 bases separated the two germline ends. This CDR3 spans 14 amino acids. This CDR3 is CASRAGPWNSPLHF. CDR3 coding DNA: TGTGCCAGCAGGGCGGGGCCCTGGAATTCACCCCTCCACTTT.

This clone showed up just a few times. The chain carries TRBV27 and TRBJ1-6; a weak D match, TRBD1 (5 bases). The CDR3 is made up of 17 amino acids. Germline lookup yields CDR1 MNHEY and CDR2 SMNVEV (reference sequence). V was pared by 2 bases and J by 7 bases, with 18 bases between. The CDR3 DNA reads as TGTGCCAGCAGTTTAGGGTGGACATCTGTAGAAAATTCACCCCTCCACTTT. It encodes CASSLGWTSVENSPLHF.

The CDR3 loop reads CASSPGLSYEQYF. The CDR3 region has the DNA TGTGCCAGCTCACCAGGGCTCTCCTACGAGCAGTACTTC. The chain has TRBV18 and TRBJ2-7; no reliable D call. CDR1 KGHSH and CDR2 LQKENI come from the germline V gene. The CDR3 sequence is 13 residues long. V was clipped by 2 bases and J by 0 bases, with 5 bases between them.

This chain joins TRBV24-1 and TRBJ1-5, with D perhaps matching TRBD1 (6 bases). Trimming removed 7 bases at V and 0 bases at J, with 9 bases between. The CDR3 is made up of 14 amino acids. Germline V lookup: CDR1 KGHDR, CDR2 SFDVKD. This CDR3 is CATRQGYSNQPQHF. The CDR3 region has the DNA TGTGCCACCAGACAGGGTTATAGCAATCAGCCCCAGCATTTT.

The gene calls are TRBV7-9 and TRBJ2-1; 9 nucleotides agree with TRBD2. J was trimmed by 7 bases and V by 1 base; bases with no gene match: 11. The CDR3 is made up of 17 amino acids. Germline CDR1 and CDR2: SEHNR and FQNEAQ (reference sequence). The CDR3 region has the DNA TGTGCCAGCAGCTTAGTTAGTGGGGGTAGCGGGAGTAATGAGCAGTTCTTC. Protein: CASSLVSGGSGSNEQFF.

The rearrangement joins TRBV30 to TRBJ1-2, with unresolved D. Trimming stripped 0 bases from V and 3 bases from J, with 14 bases between. The CDR3 runs 15 residues. CDR1 and CDR2 from the germline V gene are GTSNPN and SVGIG (reference sequence). This chain's CDR3 is CAWSVKPPGHYGYTF. The CDR3 region has the DNA TGTGCCTGGAGTGTAAAGCCCCCGGGTCACTATGGCTACACCTTC.

This chain uses TRBV9 with TRBJ2-5; the D gene is possibly TRBD1 (5 bases). This CDR3 has 13 residues. V lost 2 bases and J lost 4, with 9 bases in between. The germline gives CDR1 SGDLS, CDR2 YYNGEE. For the CDR3, the DNA is TGTGCCAGCAGCGTTAGGGGAAGAGAGACCCAGTACTTC. Translation: CASSVRGRETQYF. Drawing the rest from reference TRBV9 and TRBJ2-5, the complete variable domain is DSGVTQTPKHLITATGQRVTLRCSPRSGDLSVYWYQQSLDQGLQFLIQYYNGEERAKGNILERFSAQQFPDLHSELNLSSLELGDSALYFCASSVRGRETQYFGPGTRLLVL.

The rearrangement joins TRBV21-1 to TRBJ2-3; whether TRBD2, the table's D call, matches the DNA was not checked. TRBV21-1 is marked as a pseudogene. The CDR3 has 17 residues. The CDR3 coding sequence is TGTGCCAGCAGCAAAATGTCCCAGCGGGGAGATACAGATACGCAGTATTTT. Amino acid sequence: CASSKMSQRGDTDTQYF.

The genes are TRBV19 and TRBJ1-5; 8 positions match TRBD1. With V trimmed by 7 bases and J by 4 bases, 6 bases remained unmatched. This CDR3 comprises 14 residues. The germline V gene encodes CDR1 LNHDA and CDR2 SQIVND (reference sequence). CDR3 sequence: CASTPRQGNQPQHF. The CDR3 DNA reads TGTGCCAGTACCCCGAGACAGGGGAATCAGCCCCAGCATTTT.

The genes are TRBV28 and TRBJ1-5; no clear D. V lost 5 bases, J lost 3 bases, and 14 bases lay in between. The CDR3 is made up of 15 amino acids. The V gene's germline CDR1 is MDHEN and CDR2 SYDVKM. The CDR3 sequence: CASSAPRRINQPQHF. The CDR3 DNA reads as TGTGCCAGCAGTGCCCCCCGGAGGATCAATCAGCCCCAGCATTTT. Variable domain in full (rest from reference TRBV28 and TRBJ1-5): DVKVTQSSRYLVKRTGEKVFLECVQDMDHENMFWYRQDPGLGLRLIYFSYDVKMKEKGDIPEGYSVSREKKERFSLILESASTNQTSMYLCASSAPRRINQPQHFGDGTRLSIL.

This chain uses TRBV19 with TRBJ2-1, with 15 bases identical to TRBD2. There are 19 residues in the CDR3. Germline values: CDR1 LNHDA, CDR2 SQIVND (reference sequence). V lost 5 bases and J lost 5; bases outside the gene matches: 13. The CDR3, as DNA: TGTGCCAGTAGTCCTGGGACTAGCGGGAGGCCCGGCCGGGACAATGAGCAGTTCTTC. Amino acids: CASSPGTSGRPGRDNEQFF.

For this clone: Germline and junction disagree at one end, which may indicate a read error. The chain employs TRBV7-7 and TRBJ2-5; 11 bases are a match to TRBD2. This CDR3 is built from 19 residues. Germline CDR1 reads SSHAT; CDR2 reads FNYEAQ (reference sequence). The CDR3 spells CASSFCRPSSGGLKETQYF. The CDR3 DNA reads as TGTGCTAGCAGCTTTTGCAGACCCTCTAGCGGGGGGCTGAAAGAGACCCAGTACTTC.

This clone was observed once. The chain employs TRBV28 and TRBJ1-3, with unresolved D. Germline-derived CDR1 and CDR2 are MDHEN and SYDVKM. V lost 8 bases and J lost 0, with 17 bases in between. This CDR3 is built from 16 residues. The CDR3 protein is CASRVEYGSSGNTIYF. As DNA, the CDR3 is TGTGCCAGCCGGGTTGAGTACGGGAGCTCTGGAAACACCATATATTTT.

The genes are TRBV7-9 and TRBJ2-3; no clear D. Trimming stripped 0 bases from V and 3 bases from J, with 10 bases between. This CDR3 has 15 amino acids. CDR1 is SEHNR, CDR2 FQNEAQ, per germline (reference sequence). The CDR3 sequence is CASSLAAARTDTQYF. The DNA for the CDR3 is TGTGCCAGCAGCTTAGCGGCGGCTAGAACAGATACGCAGTATTTT.

This chain joins TRBV6-5 and TRBJ2-7, with unresolved D. V lost 8 bases and J lost 0, with 11 bases in between. CDR3 length: 13 amino acids. Germline assignment: CDR1 MNHEY and CDR2 SVGAGI. CDR3 in amino acids: CASSSRSSYEQYF. CDR3 coding DNA: TGTGCCAGCTCCAGCCGGAGCTCCTACGAGCAGTACTTC.

For this clone: The same CDR3 also results from other DNA sequences found in this sample. V is TRBV5-1 and J is TRBJ2-5; 7 bases are a match to TRBD2. CDR3 length equals 15 residues. Trimming removed 0 bases from V and 1 base from J; junction bases left unmatched: 3. Germline V CDR1 and CDR2: SGHRS, YFSETQ. The CDR3 loop is CASSLVASGQETQYF. The CDR3 DNA reads as TGCGCCAGCAGCTTGGTGGCTAGCGGCCAAGAGACCCAGTACTTC.

This chain joins TRBV7-2 and TRBJ1-4; TRBD1 agrees at 8 bases. This CDR3 has 16 amino acids. The germline gives CDR1 SGHTA, CDR2 FQGNSA. J lost 4 bases, V lost 5 bases, and 9 bases had no gene match. This CDR3 is CASSLGDRGLNEKLFF. CDR3 DNA sequence: TGTGCCAGCAGCCTTGGCGACAGGGGTCTTAATGAAAAACTGTTTTTT.

CDR3 region: CASSGDAGNQPQHF. CDR3 bases: TGTGCCAGCAGCGGAGACGCGGGTAATCAGCCCCAGCATTTT. The chain recombines TRBV9 with TRBJ1-5; D is uncertain. From germline, CDR1 is SGDLS and CDR2 YYNGEE. The V gene lost 3 bases and the J gene lost 4 bases, with 11 bases spanning the gap. The CDR3 contains 14 residues.

This sequence joins TRBV7-2 and TRBJ2-5; the match to TRBD1 covers 10 bases. This CDR3 is built from 15 residues. CDR1 is SGHTA, CDR2 FQGNSA, per germline. With V trimmed by 5 bases and J by 1 base, 4 bases remained unmatched. CDR3 coding DNA: TGTGCCAGCAGCATGGGGACAGGGGTCCAAGAGACCCAGTACTTC. Its protein is CASSMGTGVQETQYF.

The chain joins TRBV5-1 to TRBJ2-3, with 10 nucleotides matching TRBD2. This CDR3 spans 16 amino acids. The germline gives CDR1 SGHRS, CDR2 YFSETQ. Trimming removed 0 bases from V and 0 bases from J; junction bases left unmatched: 1. CDR3 nucleotide sequence: TGCGCCAGCAGCTTGGAGACTAGCGGGAGCACAGATACGCAGTATTTT. Encoded protein: CASSLETSGSTDTQYF.

The V call is TRBV7-2, the J call TRBJ2-3; no reliable D call. Trimming took 1 base from V and 1 from J, leaving 9 bases between them. The length of the CDR3 is 15 residues. Germline V gene sequence: CDR1 SGHTA, CDR2 FQGNSA. The CDR3 sequence: CASSLGLERTDTQYF. CDR3 DNA: TGTGCCAGCAGCTTAGGTCTAGAGCGCACAGATACGCAGTATTTT.

With regard to this clone: In the same sample, other DNA sequences code for this CDR3. The V gene is TRBV4-3, the J gene TRBJ2-7; 9 bases agree with TRBD2. CDR3 length equals 16 residues. Germline V gives CDR1 LGHNA, CDR2 YSLEER. V was clipped by 0 bases and J by 4 bases; unmatched bases: 7. The CDR3 sequence is CASSQDRLAGSYEQYF. CDR3 DNA: TGCGCCAGCAGCCAAGATAGGCTAGCGGGGTCTTACGAGCAGTACTTC.

The chain is built from TRBV21-1 and TRBJ2-7; TRBD1 is the table's D call, not checked against the DNA. TRBV21-1 is classified as a pseudogene. The CDR3 has 15 amino acids. CDR3 protein: CASSIGQGNDYEQYF. The CDR3 coding sequence is TGTGCCAGCAGCATCGGACAGGGGAACGACTACGAGCAGTACTTC.

The gene calls are TRBV27 and TRBJ2-2; D ambiguous. The V end was cut by 3 bases, the J end by 8 bases, with 7 bases between. Germline V gene sequence: CDR1 MNHEY, CDR2 SMNVEV (reference sequence). This CDR3 is 12 amino acids long. CDR3: CASSFAAGELFF. The CDR3 region has the DNA TGTGCCAGCAGTTTTGCAGCGGGGGAGCTGTTTTTT.

The chain joins TRBV3-1 (or the pseudogene TRBV3-2) to TRBJ2-7, with a tentative D call TRBD2 (5 bases). The CDR3 runs to 15 residues. CDR1 and CDR2 (germline): LGHDT, YNNKEL (reference sequence). V was shortened by 4 bases and J by 0 bases, with 13 bases between the two germline ends. The chain's CDR3 is CASSPRQRNSYEQYF. The CDR3 DNA sequence: TGTGCCAGCAGCCCCCGCCAGCGGAACTCCTACGAGCAGTACTTC.

In DNA form, the CDR3 reads TGTGCCAGCAGGGGACTAGCGGGGGGCCGTAACTCCTACAATGAGCAGTTCTTC. This translates into CASRGLAGGRNSYNEQFF. This chain uses TRBV27 with TRBJ2-1; 15 bases line up with TRBD2. CDR3 length: 18 residues. J was trimmed by 0 bases and V by 6 bases; bases with no gene match: 6. CDR1 is MNHEY, CDR2 SMNVEV, per germline (reference sequence).